The rows below give T cell receptor beta chains drawn from one sample of a study of blood T cell repertoires in COVID-19. Measured with immunoSEQ multiplex PCR; TCRdb has only the in-frame clones, and not every one. The profile shows around 200,000 clones, approximately 87% of them singletons. The sequencing sample was made of peripheral blood. The source is a woman in her late teens or twenties who had recovered from COVID-19. Each CDR3 is given with its conserved first and last residue.

>TRBV2
CASEKDTNQPQHF
>TRBV7-3
CASSPFGGGLTDTQYF
>TRBV4-3
CASSRVAGGNNEQFF
>TRBV13
CASSFKLAGGAEQYF
>TRBV11-2
CASSFLQKNTEAFF
>TRBV5-1
CASSMDRPTQMNTEAFF
>TRBV5-1
CASSLGGSNTEAFF
>TRBV4-1
CASSMGQRNYGYTF
>TRBV27
CASSLRLDEQFF
>TRBV7-2
CASSLAWTVGETQYF
>TRBV10-2
CASSESAVFFHF
>TRBV7-2
CASSLVAGLSYNEQFF
>TRBV19
CASSPGLAGRSTDTQYF
>TRBV7-9
CASSPSRGGTDTQYF
>TRBV4-3
CASSQYGFLNSYEQYF
>TRBV11-2
CASSADRGQGETQYF
>TRBV7-2
CASSYRQQETQYF
>TRBV6-5
CASGHNEQFF
>TRBV9
CASSGRGPNEQFF
>TRBV6-1
CASSEVAGSGNTIYF
>TRBV7-9
CASTRRRVSGELFF
>TRBV3-1/TRBV3-2
CASSPLSGNTIYF
>TRBV4-1
CASSPLAGAEPEQFF
>TRBV27
CASRIQGAAGANVLTF
>TRBV19
CASSPLLAAETGELFF
>TRBV3-1/TRBV3-2
CASSQGRTDLNTEAFF
>TRBV5-1
CASSLDHSGTLYGYTF
>TRBV5-1
CASSLTWRGGPNTGELFF